Listed below are T cell receptor beta chains from one sample, sequenced in a study of blood T cell repertoires in COVID-19. This table comes from immunoSEQ multiplex PCR, and its TCRdb copy is limited to in-frame clones, with some not included. Here the sample spans around 320,000 clones, 85% to 90% being singletons. Material: peripheral blood. These receptors were collected from a woman aged 25 to 39 with COVID-19, enrolled during active disease. The CDR3 runs from the conserved cysteine through the conserved F or W. D genes are given only for firm matches. The size entry is marked missing in some rows and otherwise reads once, few, many or a size class.

>TRBV5-5|.|TRBJ1-2|.
CASSLVEHGGYGYTF
TGTGCCAGCAGCTTGGTCGAGCACGGCGGCTATGGCTACACCTTC
>TRBV5-5|.|TRBJ2-7|.
CASSKTGIHEQYF
TGTGCCAGCAGTAAAACAGGGATCCACGAGCAGTACTTC
>TRBV7-2|.|TRBJ1-1|.
CASSYYPGRGTNTEAFF
TGTGCCAGCAGCTACTACCCCGGCCGGGGTACGAACACTGAAGCTTTCTTT
>TRBV19|TRBD2|TRBJ2-1|.
CASSRLAGAGYNEQFF
TGTGCCAGTAGCCGCTTAGCGGGGGCCGGGTACAATGAGCAGTTCTTC
>TRBV2|.|TRBJ2-3|.
CASSQVSDTQYF
TGTGCCAGCAGCCAGGTCTCAGATACGCAGTATTTT
>TRBV27|.|TRBJ2-1|.
CASSLRGWDEQFF
TGTGCCAGCAGCCTCCGGGGGTGGGATGAGCAGTTCTTC
>TRBV7-9|.|TRBJ2-7|.
CASSFQVYEQYF
TGTGCCAGCAGCTTCCAGGTGTACGAGCAGTACTTC
>TRBV2|.|TRBJ1-2|few
CASSDVGPRYTF
TGTGCCAGCAGTGATGTGGGGCCTCGTTACACCTTC
>TRBV11-3|.|TRBJ2-2|.
CAVREGTGELFF
TGTGCCGTAAGAGAGGGCACCGGGGAGCTGTTTTTT
>TRBV2|.|TRBJ1-2|.
CATEDIGYTF
TGTGCCACCGAGGACATTGGCTACACCTTC
>TRBV4-1|.|TRBJ1-4|.
CASSHRATNEKLFF
TGCGCCAGCAGCCACAGGGCGACTAATGAAAAACTGTTTTTT
>TRBV19|TRBD1|TRBJ2-1|.
CASSIDRDEQFF
TGTGCCAGTAGTATCGACAGGGATGAGCAGTTCTTC
>TRBV7-9|TRBD1|TRBJ1-2|.
CASSPQGAPGGYTF
TGTGCCAGCAGCCCCCAGGGGGCGCCTGGAGGCTACACCTTC
>TRBV5-4|TRBD1|TRBJ1-1|.
CASSPIDRAPEAFF
TGTGCCAGCAGCCCTATCGACAGGGCCCCTGAAGCTTTCTTT
>TRBV27|TRBD1|TRBJ2-2|few
CASSSGTGRTGELFF
TGTGCCAGCTCCTCCGGGACAGGGCGCACCGGGGAGCTGTTTTTT
>TRBV9|.|TRBJ2-2|once
CASSAPRVLGTGELFF
TGTGCCAGCAGCGCCCCCAGGGTTCTTGGCACCGGGGAGCTGTTTTTT
>TRBV7-2|TRBD1|TRBJ2-7|.
CASSLEGRGLYEQYF
TGTGCCAGCAGCTTAGAGGGCAGGGGGCTCTACGAGCAGTACTTC
>TRBV30|TRBD2|TRBJ2-7|.
CAWRPGTSGAPSYEQYF
TGTGCCTGGAGGCCCGGGACTAGCGGGGCCCCCTCCTACGAGCAGTACTTC
>TRBV5-4|TRBD1|TRBJ1-1|.
CASIRQGSTEAFF
TGTGCCAGCATCCGACAGGGAAGTACTGAAGCTTTCTTT
>TRBV7-9|.|TRBJ2-7|.
CASSQSILDSQDHF
TGTGCCAGCAGCCAAAGTATTTTGGACAGCCAAGATCACTTC
>TRBV10-1|TRBD2|TRBJ2-5|.
CASSESVAGRETQYF
TGCGCCAGCAGTGAGTCCGTAGCGGGGCGGGAGACCCAGTACTTC
>TRBV18|.|TRBJ1-5|.
CASARSGAQHF
TGTGCCAGCGCCCGGAGCGGGGCCCAGCATTTT
>TRBV6-5|TRBD1|TRBJ1-4|.
CASMGDRGEKLFF
TGTGCCAGCATGGGGGACAGGGGCGAAAAACTGTTTTTT
>TRBV6-5|.|TRBJ1-2|.
CASRQGSYGYTF
TGTGCCAGCAGGCAGGGATCATATGGCTACACCTTC
>TRBV2|.|TRBJ2-2|.
CASSEAQGYTGELFF
TGTGCCAGCAGTGAAGCGCAGGGGTACACCGGGGAGCTGTTTTTT
>TRBV2|.|TRBJ1-1|few
CASGEMERAFF
TGTGCCAGCGGAGAGATGGAGCGGGCTTTCTTT
>TRBV9|TRBD1|TRBJ1-4|few
CASSVSTGGDEKLFF
TGTGCCAGCAGCGTGAGTACAGGGGGTGATGAAAAACTGTTTTTT
>TRBV6-5|.|TRBJ2-5|.
CATCRGAQETQYF
TGTGCCACCTGTCGGGGGGCCCAAGAGACCCAGTACTTC
>TRBV11-2|TRBD2|TRBJ2-3|.
CASSLAGLAFSDTQYF
TGTGCCAGCAGCCTAGCCGGACTAGCGTTTTCGGATACGCAGTATTTT
>TRBV19|.|TRBJ1-1|.
CASHAGVPQYVGRKTEAFF
TGTGCCTCCCATGCGGGGGTGCCTCAATATGTTGGGAGAAAAACTGAAGCTTTCTTT
>TRBV5-6|TRBD1|TRBJ2-5|.
CASGQGTQETQYF
TGTGCCAGCGGACAGGGGACACAAGAGACCCAGTACTTC
>TRBV11-2|.|TRBJ2-2|.
CASSPRPSTGELFF
TGTGCCAGCAGCCCTCGTCCTAGCACCGGGGAGCTGTTTTTT
>TRBV5-1|.|TRBJ1-1|.
CASSLRGLDTEAFF
TGCGCCAGCAGCTTGAGGGGCTTGGACACTGAAGCTTTCTTT